This entry lists 13 T cell receptor beta chains sequenced from one sample in a study of cytomegalovirus exposure and HLA in healthy donors (TCRdb year 2017). The library was prepared using the immunoSEQ multiplex PCR assay. For the multiplex PCR, a mixture combining 60 forward primers for TCR Vbeta segments and 13 reverse primers for TCR Jbeta segments was used. Held by TCRdb, this immuneACCESS table contains in-frame sequences only and omits some clones. Under half of the omission traces to an unresolved V gene where checked; the cause of the rest is unknown. Within this sample are about 77,000 clones, with about 84% of them counted one time only. The ten largest clones add up to approximately 3.4% of the sample. The specimen was PBMCs. The receptors were sampled from a middle-aged man in good health and CMV-seronegative.

This chain links TRBV30 with TRBJ2-7, with D possibly being TRBD2 (5 bases). Trimming cost V 2 bases and J 0 bases, with 11 bases left between them. Germline assignment: CDR1 GTSNPN and CDR2 SVGIG (reference sequence). This CDR3 has 14 amino acids. CDR3 sequence (DNA): TGTGCCTGGAGTATGTCAGGAGGCTCCTACGAGCAGTACTTC. This translates into CAWSMSGGSYEQYF.

The V call is TRBV4-2, the J call TRBJ2-1; D might be TRBD1 (6 bases). This CDR3 has 17 amino acids. V lost 0 bases and J 3 bases, leaving 15 bases between the germline ends. CDR1 is LGHNA and CDR2 is YNFKEQ in the germline V gene. Written as DNA, the CDR3 is TGTGCCAGCAGCCAAGAGAGGCAGGGACAATTCTACAATGAGCAGTTCTTC. Translation: CASSQERQGQFYNEQFF.

CDR3 protein: CASRQRGTDSFREKLFF. In nucleotides, the CDR3 is TGCGCCAGCAGACAACGCGGGACAGATTCCTTCAGGGAAAAACTGTTTTTT. The chain employs TRBV5-1 and TRBJ1-4; TRBD1 agrees at 7 bases. V lost 5 bases to trimming and J lost 8 bases; unmatched junction nucleotides: 18. Looked up from germline, CDR1 is SGHRS and CDR2 is YFSETQ. CDR3 size: 17 residues.

The chain combines TRBV9 with TRBJ1-4, with 7 bases identical to TRBD1. The V gene's germline CDR1 is SGDLS and CDR2 YYNGEE. There are 17 residues in the CDR3. V shed 0 bases and J 8 bases; nucleotides not matched to a gene: 13. CDR3 protein: CASSVGIGGVGREKLFF. The DNA of the CDR3 is TGTGCCAGCAGCGTAGGAATAGGGGGCGTGGGTCGGGAAAAACTGTTTTTT.

This clone was picked up a small number of times. The gene calls are TRBV7-9 and TRBJ2-3; no clear D gene. V lost 1 base and J lost 5, with 10 bases in between. The CDR3 contains 14 residues. In germline, CDR1 is SEHNR, CDR2 FQNEAQ (reference sequence). In DNA, the CDR3 is TGTGCCAGCAGCTTAGGCTTGGCAGAAGATACGCAGTATTTT. Residues: CASSLGLAEDTQYF.

V usage is TRBV19 and J usage is TRBJ1-2, with a weak D call TRBD1 (6 bases). The germline CDR1 and CDR2 sequences are LNHDA and SQIVND (reference sequence). Deletions cut 11 bases from V and 2 bases from J, with 15 bases between. The CDR3 extends over 13 amino acids. The CDR3 region is CASGALGNYGYTF. DNA for the CDR3: TGTGCCTCAGGGGCCTTGGGGAACTATGGCTACACCTTC.

V and J are TRBV7-3 and TRBJ2-3; 9 bases map to TRBD2. This CDR3 is 17 amino acids long. Germline V gene data show CDR1 as SGHTA and CDR2 as FQGTGA. The ends lost 1 base at V and 0 bases at J; junction bases unmatched: 5. CDR3 sequence reads: CASSLRSSGASTDTQYF. In DNA form, the CDR3 reads TGTGCCAGCAGCTTAAGATCTAGCGGGGCTAGCACAGATACGCAGTATTTT.

This clone was recorded only once. The rearrangement uses TRBV18 and TRBJ2-7; D might be TRBD2 (6 bases). The CDR3 consists of 15 residues. V dropped 3 bases and J dropped 1 base, with 13 bases sitting between them. Germline assignment: CDR1 KGHSH and CDR2 LQKENI. The CDR3 DNA sequence: TGTGCCAGCTCACCGGGAGGTAAGGGGTCCTACGAGCAGTACTTC. Encoded protein: CASSPGGKGSYEQYF.

The chain uses TRBV5-1 and TRBJ2-5, with 9 bases matching TRBD1. The CDR3 is made up of 14 amino acids. Germline CDR1 reads SGHRS; CDR2 reads YFSETQ. V trimming: 6 bases; J trimming: 4 bases; junction bases outside the gene matches: 7. The CDR3 DNA sequence: TGCGCCAGCACAACGGACAGGGGTTTAGAGACCCAGTACTTC. Protein product: CASTTDRGLETQYF. Based on the CDR3 plus reference TRBV5-1 and TRBJ2-5, the full variable domain is KAGVTQTPRYLIKTRGQQVTLSCSPISGHRSVSWYQQTPGQGLQFLFEYFSETQRNKGNFPGRFSGRQFSNSRSEMNVSTLELGDSALYLCASTTDRGLETQYFGPGTRLLVL.

This clone was observed a handful of times. The chain employs TRBV5-1 and TRBJ1-1; TRBD1 might be the D (5 bases). The germline V and J ends were trimmed by 4 bases and 4 bases, with 11 bases remaining between them. The CDR3 loop spans 13 amino acids. Germline CDR1 SGHRS, CDR2 YFSETQ. CDR3 DNA: TGCGCCAGCAGCGGCGGGACCTTCACTGAAGCTTTCTTT. Residues: CASSGGTFTEAFF. The full variable domain, in which reference TRBV5-1 and TRBJ1-1 provide the parts outside the CDR3, is KAGVTQTPRYLIKTRGQQVTLSCSPISGHRSVSWYQQTPGQGLQFLFEYFSETQRNKGNFPGRFSGRQFSNSRSEMNVSTLELGDSALYLCASSGGTFTEAFFGQGTRLTVV.

This clone was seen only once. The genes are TRBV4-2 and TRBJ2-1, with D possibly TRBD2 on 5 matching bases. The CDR3 sequence is 14 residues long. V was trimmed by 5 bases and J by 6 bases, leaving 14 bases between them. Per germline, CDR1 LGHNA and CDR2 YNFKEQ. In DNA, the CDR3 is TGTGCCAGCAGCTTACGACCCGAGGGCAATGAGCAGTTCTTC. This codes for CASSLRPEGNEQFF.

The J gene is TRBJ2-7, the V gene TRBV5-6; TRBD1 agrees at 8 bases. Germline V gene data show CDR1 as SGHDT and CDR2 as YYEEEE. With V trimmed by 3 bases and J by 6 bases, 11 bases remained unmatched. This CDR3 has 15 amino acids. The CDR3, as DNA: TGTGCCAGCAGCTCCGGACAGGGCGGGCGTGGCGAGCAGTACTTC. Translation: CASSSGQGGRGEQYF.

The genes are TRBV27 and TRBJ1-2; possibly TRBD1 for D (6 bases). Germline values: CDR1 MNHEY, CDR2 SMNVEV (reference sequence). The V gene lost 8 bases and the J gene lost 4 bases, with 20 bases spanning the gap. The CDR3 consists of 15 residues. The CDR3 coding sequence is TGTGCCAGCGCCCGGGGGGCAGGCACGATCTATGGCTACACCTTC. It specifies CASARGAGTIYGYTF.